This TCR beta chain came from a study of vaccination and CD4 T cells after COVID-19. About the research overall: Blood was drawn a median roughly 68 days post second dose, range 14 to 241. Every culture used as a control got a CEFX pool, an HIV-1 Nef pool, or no peptide.

This clonotype has more than one count but fewer than ten. Its antigen is not identified. Oncomine TCR Beta short-read sequencing was applied to DNA from cultured CD4+ T cells. TCRdb used MiXCR to reprocess the PCR reads, holding one entry per CDR3 protein. This table has over 10,000 distinct CDR3 sequences, 40% to 50% appearing once. The treatment denotes: roughly 10-day PBMC culture with coronavirus spike peptide pools or control peptides (ViraFEST assay). ViraFEST expanded antigen-specific T cells with peptide pools, then sequenced TCRs. Each of days 3 and 7 saw half the medium replaced by fresh IL-2 medium. The sequence derives from a human donor who had recovered from COVID-19. Sequencing was performed on CD4+ T cells from blood, cultured in vitro.

CDR3 loop: CASKGETGELFF. DNA for the CDR3: TGTGCCAGCAAGGGCGAAACCGGGGAGCTGTTTTTT. The gene calls are TRBV25-1 and TRBJ2-2; D is ambiguous. The CDR3 length is 12 residues. The germline V and J ends were trimmed by 7 bases and 5 bases, with 8 bases remaining between them. Germline-derived CDR1 and CDR2 are MGHDK and SYGVNS. The full variable domain, its missing parts supplied by reference TRBV25-1 and TRBJ2-2, is EADIYQTPRYLVIGTGKKITLECSQTMGHDKMYWYQQDPGMELHLIHYSYGVNSTEKGDLSSESTVSRIRTEHFPLTLESARPSHTSQYLCASKGETGELFFGEGSRLTVL.